Presented here are 23 T cell receptor beta chains from one specimen sequenced in a study of HIV-infected children after antiretroviral therapy interruption. The TCR library was built from RNA with a 3' RACE protocol and unique molecular identifiers. Each CDR3 protein gets one entry after TCRdb re-called the 3' RACE reads with MiXCR. Of approximately 89,000 distinct CDR3 sequences listed, around 6.9% are singletons. The sample's treatment: PENTA 11 planned treatment interruption arm or continuous ART arm. Source: CD45RA+ CD4+ T cells from PBMCs, pooled from several time points, taken from a donor given antiretroviral therapy, either interrupted or continuous. Subset denoted: naive CD4+ CD45RA+ CD45RO- T cells. Receptors originate from a pool of human donors with HIV.

This clonotype was picked up many times. The rearrangement joins TRBV20-1 to TRBJ2-7, with 8 bases fitting TRBD2. Germline V gives CDR1 DFQATT, CDR2 SNEGSKA (reference sequence). The CDR3 runs to 13 residues. After removal of 3 bases from V and 6 bases from J, the junction contained 7 bases not matched to a gene. As DNA, the CDR3 is TGCAGTGCTAGTTACCAGGCGGGGGGCGAGCAGTACTTC. Amino acid sequence: CSASYQAGGEQYF.

In this sample, this clonotype turned up many times. This rearrangement joins TRBV12-3 or TRBV12-4 to TRBJ2-3; D is perhaps TRBD1 (5 bases). This CDR3 comprises 15 residues. The V end was cut by 3 bases, the J end by 5 bases, with 15 bases between. The CDR3 sequence is CASSFMQGLGDTQYF. As DNA, the CDR3 is TGTGCCAGCAGTTTTATGCAGGGATTAGGAGATACGCAGTATTTT.

This clonotype was observed a few times. The V call is TRBV5-4, the J call TRBJ2-1, with D possibly TRBD1 on 6 matching bases. The CDR3 runs to 15 residues. CDR1 and CDR2 from the germline V gene are SGHNT and YYREEE (reference sequence). V lost 0 bases to trimming and J lost 6 bases, with 13 bases between them. The CDR3 DNA sequence: TGTGCCAGCAGCTTGGGACAGGTTTGGTTCAATGAGCAGTTCTTC. Translated: CASSLGQVWFNEQFF.

This clonotype was observed at least ten times. The gene calls are TRBV19 and TRBJ1-1; TRBD1 aligns across 8 bases. The CDR3 totals 15 residues. Germline CDR1 is LNHDA and CDR2 is SQIVND (reference sequence). J gave up 0 bases and V 7 bases, and 7 bases lay outside the gene matches. The CDR3 protein is CASKTGELMNTEAFF. CDR3 nucleotide sequence: TGTGCCAGTAAGACAGGGGAACTCATGAACACTGAAGCTTTCTTT.

This clonotype was observed many times. The V gene is TRBV12-3 or TRBV12-4, the J gene TRBJ1-1, with D unclear. The CDR3 contains 12 residues. Trimming took 3 bases from V and 5 from J, leaving 7 bases between them. This CDR3 reads CASSFWGTEAFF. The CDR3 nucleotides read TGTGCCAGCAGTTTCTGGGGAACTGAAGCTTTCTTT.

This clonotype came up many times. This chain joins TRBV11-2 and TRBJ2-7; D call uncertain. The V and J ends lost 5 bases and 0 bases respectively, with 11 bases between them. Germline V gene sequence: CDR1 SGHAT, CDR2 FQNNGV. The CDR3 is 14 residues long. The CDR3 DNA reads as TGTGCCAGCAGCGCGGACGGATTCTCCTACGAGCAGTACTTC. Translated, it gives CASSADGFSYEQYF.

The chain is built from TRBV11-1 and TRBJ2-1; D gene unclear. In germline, CDR1 is SGHAT, CDR2 FQDESV (reference sequence). Trimming removed 2 bases at V and 8 bases at J, with 10 bases between. CDR3 size: 13 residues. CDR3 coding DNA: TGTGCCAGCAGCTTATCCCGGTCCGATGAGCAGTTCTTC. The encoded protein is CASSLSRSDEQFF. Complete variable domain (other parts from reference TRBV11-1 and TRBJ2-1): EAEVAQSPRYKITEKSQAVAFWCDPISGHATLYWYRQILGQGPELLVQFQDESVVDDSQLPKDRFSAERLKGVDSTLKIQPAELGDSAMYLCASSLSRSDEQFFGPGTRLTVL.

The sample holds a few counts of this clonotype. The J gene is TRBJ1-6, the V gene TRBV5-6; D remains ambiguous. CDR1 and CDR2 from the germline V gene are SGHDT and YYEEEE. The CDR3 is 16 amino acids. V lost 4 bases, J lost 0 bases, and 11 bases lay in between. The CDR3 loop is CASSTETSSYNSPLHF. CDR3 bases: TGTGCCAGCAGCACCGAGACGAGCTCCTATAATTCACCCCTCCACTTT.

This clonotype has a count of ten or more. The chain is built from TRBV14 and TRBJ2-2; D call uncertain. Deletions cut 0 bases from V and 4 bases from J, with 6 bases between. Germline V gives CDR1 SGHDN, CDR2 FVKESK. CDR3 length: 14 residues. Here the CDR3 DNA reads TGTGCCAGCAGCCAAGATCTCGGCACCGGGGAGCTGTTTTTT. It is translated as CASSQDLGTGELFF.

The V gene is TRBV3-1, the J gene TRBJ2-2, with D uncertain. Trimming pared 2 bases from V and 6 bases from J, leaving 13 bases between. The CDR3 length is 15 residues. Germline V gives CDR1 LGHDT, CDR2 YNNKEL (reference sequence). The CDR3 nucleotides are TGTGCCAGCAGCCAAATATCAGCGAGGTCCGGGGAGCTGTTTTTT. This gives the protein CASSQISARSGELFF.

Only a few counts were recorded for this clonotype. The V and J genes are TRBV5-1 and TRBJ2-2, with D perhaps matching TRBD1 or TRBD2 (5 bases each). The germline V gene has CDR1 SGHRS and CDR2 YFSETQ. The germline V and J ends were trimmed by 7 bases and 3 bases, with 13 bases remaining between them. This CDR3 has 14 residues. CDR3 protein: CASLLGDHTGELFF. As DNA, the CDR3 is TGCGCCAGCCTGCTAGGGGACCACACCGGGGAGCTGTTTTTT.

CDR3 DNA: TGTGCCATCAGTGTAGCGGTCCAAGAGACCCAGTACTTC. Its protein is CAISVAVQETQYF. The chain joins TRBV10-3 to TRBJ2-5; TRBD2 might be the D (6 bases). V lost 4 bases and J 1 base, leaving 7 bases between the germline ends. The CDR3 has 13 residues. CDR1 ENHRY and CDR2 SYGVKD come from the germline V gene.

Ten or more counts support this clonotype. The V and J genes are TRBV3-1 and TRBJ2-6; D is uncertain. Looked up from germline, CDR1 is LGHDT and CDR2 is YNNKEL (reference sequence). The V end lost 4 bases, the J end lost 1 base, and 8 bases lay between the germline ends. CDR3 length: 15 residues. The CDR3 bases are TGTGCCAGCAGCCCCCCCACGTCTGGGGCCAACGTCCTGACTTTC. This sequence encodes CASSPPTSGANVLTF.

This clonotype came up many times. This CDR3 is CASSLEGGSYNEQFF. The CDR3, as DNA: TGCGCCAGCAGCTTGGAAGGGGGCTCCTACAATGAGCAGTTCTTC. The chain employs TRBV5-1 and TRBJ2-1; D may be TRBD1 (6 bases). Per germline, CDR1 SGHRS and CDR2 YFSETQ. Trimming cost V 0 bases and J 0 bases, with 7 bases left between them. The length of the CDR3 is 15 residues. Filled out from reference TRBV5-1 and TRBJ2-1, the complete variable domain reads KAGVTQTPRYLIKTRGQQVTLSCSPISGHRSVSWYQQTPGQGLQFLFEYFSETQRNKGNFPGRFSGRQFSNSRSEMNVSTLELGDSALYLCASSLEGGSYNEQFFGPGTRLTVL.

This clonotype occurred many times. The chain carries TRBV12-3 or TRBV12-4 and TRBJ2-2; D uncertain. V lost 6 bases, J lost 6 bases, and 8 bases lay in between. This CDR3 region has 12 residues. The CDR3 protein is CASRQWAGELFF. The CDR3 DNA reads as TGTGCCAGCAGACAGTGGGCCGGGGAGCTGTTTTTT.

CDR3 nucleotides: TGTGCCAGCAAAAGACAGGGCGAGTCAGGCTATGGCTACACCTTC. It yields the protein CASKRQGESGYGYTF. The chain combines TRBV27 with TRBJ1-2, with 7 bases matching TRBD1. Trimming cost V 7 bases and J 4 bases; bases outside gene matches: 12. CDR1 and CDR2 (germline): MNHEY, SMNVEV (reference sequence). The CDR3 totals 15 residues.

This clonotype has at least ten counts. The V call is TRBV5-1, the J call TRBJ2-7, with D perhaps matching TRBD1 (5 bases). Germline CDR1 and CDR2: SGHRS and YFSETQ. The CDR3 is made up of 14 amino acids. Trimming took 0 bases from V and 5 from J, leaving 12 bases between them. CDR3 DNA sequence: TGCGCCAGCAGCTTGGTTCAGGGCAGGAACGAGCAGTACTTC. It encodes CASSLVQGRNEQYF.

This clonotype was detected many times. The rearrangement joins TRBV2 to TRBJ2-1; possible D gene TRBD2, 5 bases. The CDR3 runs 12 residues. Germline-derived CDR1 and CDR2 are SNHLY and FYNNEI. Trimming left V 3 bases short and J 6 bases short, with 6 bases between. As DNA, the CDR3 is TGTGCCAGCAGTGACAGCGGCAATGAGCAGTTCTTC. It encodes CASSDSGNEQFF. Using reference TRBV2 and TRBJ2-1 for the parts outside the CDR3, the full variable domain is EPEVTQTPSHQVTQMGQEVILRCVPISNHLYFYWYRQILGQKVEFLVSFYNNEISEKSEIFDDQFSVERPDGSNFTLKIRSTKLEDSAMYFCASSDSGNEQFFGPGTRLTVL.

This clonotype showed up many times. This chain joins TRBV3-1 and TRBJ2-5; TRBD2 is a possible D gene (5 bases). This CDR3 contains 14 residues. Trimming left V 3 bases short and J 7 bases short, with 15 bases between. In germline, CDR1 is LGHDT, CDR2 YNNKEL (reference sequence). As DNA, the CDR3 is TGTGCCAGCAGCCAGGAAGGGCCGGGGAGGACCCAGTACTTC. Amino acids: CASSQEGPGRTQYF.

This clonotype was counted many times. This rearrangement joins TRBV24-1 to TRBJ2-1; 12 nucleotides agree with TRBD2. Per the germline V gene, CDR1 is KGHDR and CDR2 is SFDVKD. There are 13 residues in the CDR3. V shed 8 bases and J 7 bases; nucleotides not matched to a gene: 2. The CDR3 DNA reads as TGTGCCACCACAACTAGCGGGAGGAATGAGCAGTTCTTC. Its protein product is CATTTSGRNEQFF.

This clonotype was recorded many times. The V gene is TRBV9, the J gene TRBJ2-1; D remains unclear. This CDR3 contains 14 residues. Trimming cost V 0 bases and J 3 bases, with 7 bases left between them. Germline assignment: CDR1 SGDLS and CDR2 YYNGEE. The CDR3 protein is CASSVDPLYNEQFF. DNA for the CDR3: TGTGCCAGCAGCGTAGACCCGCTCTACAATGAGCAGTTCTTC. Filled out from reference TRBV9 and TRBJ2-1, the complete variable domain reads DSGVTQTPKHLITATGQRVTLRCSPRSGDLSVYWYQQSLDQGLQFLIQYYNGEERAKGNILERFSAQQFPDLHSELNLSSLELGDSALYFCASSVDPLYNEQFFGPGTRLTVL.

V and J are TRBV6-2 or TRBV6-3 and TRBJ2-7; D gene uncertain. Germline V gene data show CDR1 as MNHEY and CDR2 as SVGEGT. The length of the CDR3 is 15 residues. V was shortened by 5 bases and J by 4 bases, with 18 bases between the two germline ends. CDR3 coding DNA: TGTGCCAGCAGTCCAGACGTACAGCTAATATACGAGCAGTACTTC. As protein: CASSPDVQLIYEQYF.

This clonotype was seen repeatedly, ten times or more. The V call is TRBV23-1, the J call TRBJ2-5; D gene ambiguous. TRBV23-1 is filed as an ORF, its function uncertain. Trimming took off 7 bases at V and 5 bases at J, with 20 bases between the two ends. This CDR3 spans 15 amino acids. Here the CDR3 reads CASTDKGRAAETQYF. CDR3 nucleotides: TGCGCCAGCACCGATAAGGGTCGAGCCGCGGAGACCCAGTACTTC.